The next 10 T cell receptor beta chains were all read from a single sample in a study of glioma-infiltrating T cells. Amplification of TCR alpha and beta CDR3 regions from RNA used iRepertoire nested multiplex PCR. TCRdb called the multiplex PCR reads again in MiXCR, with one record for every CDR3 protein. Among approximately 190,000 distinct CDR3 sequences listed, roughly 32% were seen once. Sequencing was done on a sample of glioma tissue, nonneoplastic brain tissue, or PBMCs (not recorded which). The receptors were sampled from a human donor with low-grade glioma or glioblastoma, undergoing nonglioma brain surgery, or in good health (not recorded which).

This clonotype was observed once. V is TRBV9 and J is TRBJ1-2, with 8 bases lining up with TRBD1. Germline V gene lookup returns CDR1 SGDLS and CDR2 YYNGEE. With V trimmed by 5 bases and J by 4 bases, 7 bases remained unmatched. The CDR3 totals 14 residues. The CDR3 is CASRDRGLGYGYTF. CDR3 DNA sequence: TGTGCCAGCAGAGACAGGGGACTCGGCTATGGCTACACCTTC.

Comment on this clonotype: A junction boundary mismatches the germline segment, possibly from a read error. V usage is TRBV6-1 and J usage is TRBJ1-6; 8 bases map to TRBD1. Germline V gene data show CDR1 as MNHNS and CDR2 as SASEGT. The CDR3 is 13 amino acids. CDR3 residues: CARRPDRGSPLHF. The CDR3 DNA is TGTGCCAGGAGGCCAGACAGGGGTTCACCCCTACACTTT.

This clonotype has only a few counts. V usage is TRBV11-2 and J usage is TRBJ2-2; D unclear. The CDR3 is 14 amino acids. V lost 0 bases to trimming and J lost 4 bases, with 6 bases between them. From germline, CDR1 is SGHAT and CDR2 FQNNGV. The CDR3 nucleotides read TGTGCCAGCAGCTTAGAGATAATCACCGGGGAGCTGTTTTTT. It translates to CASSLEIITGELFF.

This clonotype was recorded at least ten times. This chain joins TRBV6-2 or TRBV6-3 and TRBJ2-1; 7 bases fit TRBD1. Trimming at V came to 5 bases and at J to 5 bases, leaving 12 bases not matched to a gene. CDR1 is MNHEY, CDR2 SVGEGT, per germline. CDR3 size: 16 residues. Here the CDR3 reads CASSLRQGSTHNEQFF. For the CDR3, the DNA is TGTGCCAGCAGTCTGCGACAGGGTTCAACTCACAATGAGCAGTTCTTC.

In this sample, this clonotype turned up many times. The chain uses TRBV7-8 and TRBJ2-7; TRBD2 is a possible D gene (6 bases). Trimming stripped 5 bases from V and 4 bases from J, with 12 bases between. The CDR3 consists of 13 residues. Germline CDR1 reads SGHVS; CDR2 reads FQNEAQ. The CDR3 region has the DNA TGTGCCAGCAGCCCGACTAGTTGGTACGAGCAGTACTTC. Amino acid sequence: CASSPTSWYEQYF.

Remarks on this clonotype: A much larger clone lies one base from this, so it may be a read error. V gene TRBV7-9 combines with J gene TRBJ2-7; 7 positions agree with TRBD1. CDR3 length: 14 residues. Germline lookup yields CDR1 SEHNR and CDR2 FQNEAQ (reference sequence). CDR3 in amino acids: CATSRGDSSYKQYF. The CDR3 bases are TGTGCCACCAGCAGAGGGGACAGCTCCTACAAGCAGTACTTC.

Concerning this clonotype itself: An end of the junction does not agree with germline; a read error may underlie this. The chain links TRBV19 to TRBJ2-5; 14 nucleotides agree with TRBD2. The CDR3 totals 15 residues. The germline CDR1 and CDR2 sequences are LNHDA and SQIVND (reference sequence). CDR3 DNA sequence: TGTGCCAGTAGGGCCGGACTAGCGGGAGGAGAGACCAAGTACTTC. It specifies CASRAGLAGGETKYF. The whole variable domain, remainder taken from reference TRBV19 and TRBJ2-5, is DGGITQSPKYLFRKEGQNVTLSCEQNLNHDAMYWYRQDPGQGLRLIYYSQIVNDFQKGDIAEGYSVSREKKESFPLTVTSAQKNPTAFYLCASRAGLAGGETKYFGPGTRLLVL.

This clonotype was seen many times. The chain employs TRBV4-3 and TRBJ2-7; 13 bases align to TRBD2. Looked up from germline, CDR1 is LGHNA and CDR2 is YSLEER. This CDR3 spans 18 amino acids. V was clipped by 0 bases and J by 1 base; unmatched bases: 6. The CDR3 here is CASSQELAGGSRSYEQYF. The CDR3 DNA reads TGCGCCAGCAGCCAAGAACTAGCGGGAGGGAGCAGGTCCTACGAGCAGTACTTC.

The chain carries TRBV7-6 and TRBJ2-5; 16 nucleotides line up with TRBD2. The length of the CDR3 is 17 residues. Germline V lookup: CDR1 SGHVS, CDR2 FNYEAQ. With V trimmed by 0 bases and J by 5 bases, 3 bases remained unmatched. The CDR3 region is CASSLAQGLAGGETQYF. CDR3 in DNA: TGTGCCAGCAGCTTAGCGCAGGGACTAGCGGGAGGGGAGACCCAGTACTTC.

In regard to this clonotype: The germline gene is not matched at one end of the junction; a read error may be the cause. The chain joins TRBV7-3 to TRBJ1-3; 7 bases align to TRBD1. CDR1 is SGHTA and CDR2 is FQGTGA in the germline V gene. The length of the CDR3 is 14 residues. The CDR3 region has the DNA TGTGCCAGCAGCTCTACAGGGGCTGGAAACACCACATATTTT. Translating it yields CASSSTGAGNTTYF.